The 15 T cell receptor beta chains reported below all come from one sample, sequenced in a study of blood T cells in healthy people across ages. Primers used in a second PCR of roughly 6 to 11 cycles were a sample-barcoded 5' primer and a J-beta primer mix. TCRdb processed the 5' RACE reads anew with MiXCR; each CDR3 protein has one entry. The repertoire consists of roughly 680,000 distinct CDR3 sequences, with approximately 50% occurring once and the leading ten covering 30% to 35%. Sequencing was done on a sample of blood. The receptors here all came from a woman aged 55-69 years in good health.

This clonotype was seen only a few times. The chain uses TRBV11-2 and TRBJ2-1, with D possibly TRBD1 on 6 matching bases. Trimming left V 5 bases short and J 7 bases short, with 21 bases between. Germline V gene sequence: CDR1 SGHAT, CDR2 FQNNGV. The CDR3 consists of 16 residues. As DNA, the CDR3 is TGTGCCAGCAGCCCAGGGTTACAGGGTAAAAGAAATGAGCAGTTCTTC. This encodes CASSPGLQGKRNEQFF.

This clonotype has just a few counts. The chain has TRBV20-1 and TRBJ2-3; 13 nucleotides line up with TRBD2. CDR1 is DFQATT, CDR2 SNEGSKA, per germline (reference sequence). The CDR3 spans 18 residues. With V trimmed by 4 bases and J by 5 bases, 15 bases remained unmatched. CDR3 DNA sequence: TGCAGTGCTACCCCCTGGGGACTAGCGGGGTTAAGGCAAGATACGCAGTATTTT. It specifies CSATPWGLAGLRQDTQYF.

Points on this clonotype: A much bigger clone sits one base away, suggesting this may be a read error. The rearrangement uses TRBV5-1 and TRBJ2-5; the match to TRBD1 covers 7 bases. This CDR3 is built from 15 residues. J lost 4 bases, V lost 1 base, and 7 bases had no gene match. The V gene's germline CDR1 is SGHRS and CDR2 YFSETQ. The CDR3 nucleotides are TGCGCCAGCAGCTTGTCGGGACAGAACCGAGAGACCCAGTACTTC. Translated: CASSLSGQNRETQYF.

This clonotype was seen only a few times. The J gene is TRBJ2-5, the V gene TRBV23-1, with 9 bases aligning to TRBD2. TRBV23-1 is flagged as an ORF with uncertain function. The CDR3 runs to 21 residues. J lost 1 base, V lost 3 bases, and 21 bases had no gene match. CDR3 sequence (DNA): TGCGCCAGCAGTCATGGACTAGCGATCTCCCGGCCCCCAAGCTTCCAAGAGACCCAGTACTTC. This translates into CASSHGLAISRPPSFQETQYF.

The rearrangement links TRBV10-3 to TRBJ1-2, with D possibly TRBD1 on 5 matching bases. Trimming removed 7 bases from V and 8 bases from J, with 20 bases in between. Germline assignment: CDR1 ENHRY and CDR2 SYGVKD. The CDR3 has 14 residues. CDR3 bases: TGTGCCATCAACCCGGGAGGGGATCGAGGAGGCTACACCTTC. Protein product: CAINPGGDRGGYTF.

Comment on this clonotype: One end of the junction fails to match germline, which may point to a read error. V gene TRBV11-2 combines with J gene TRBJ2-6; 7 positions match TRBD1. CDR1 SGHAT and CDR2 FQNNGV come from the germline V gene. The CDR3 contains 17 residues. CDR3 DNA sequence: TGTGACAGCAGCCTGGACAGGAGAGACTCTGGGGCCAACGTCCTGACTTTC. Its translation is CDSSLDRRDSGANVLTF.

The CDR3 coding sequence is TGTGCCACCAGCACGGGGGCAGGCCATCAAGAGACCCAGTACTTC. Translation gives CATSTGAGHQETQYF. The chain links TRBV15 to TRBJ2-5; D could derive from TRBD1 or TRBD2 (6 bases each). V lost 4 bases and J 2 bases, leaving 14 bases between the germline ends. CDR1 and CDR2 from the germline V gene are LNHNV and YYDKDF (reference sequence). This CDR3 has 15 amino acids.

A single count supports this clonotype. The chain couples TRBV28 to TRBJ2-5, with 9 bases fitting TRBD1. CDR1 is MDHEN and CDR2 is SYDVKM in the germline V gene. The V and J ends lost 7 bases and 11 bases, in that order; junction bases with no gene match: 11. The CDR3 runs to 13 residues. The CDR3 here is CASNLQGAREQYF. The CDR3, as DNA: TGTGCCAGCAACTTACAGGGGGCTAGAGAGCAGTACTTC.

The CDR3 spells CASSQSLSRANTGELFF. The CDR3 coding sequence is TGTGCCAGCAGCCAATCCCTAAGTCGTGCGAACACCGGGGAGCTGTTTTTT. The rearrangement joins TRBV4-2 to TRBJ2-2; no clear D. CDR3 size: 17 residues. The germline V gene encodes CDR1 LGHNA and CDR2 YNFKEQ. The germline V and J ends were trimmed by 2 bases and 0 bases, with 13 bases remaining between them.

This clonotype was seen a few times. The chain carries TRBV20-1 and TRBJ2-7; D is unresolved. This CDR3 region has 16 residues. Trimming cost V 4 bases and J 5 bases, with 24 bases left between them. The V gene's germline CDR1 is DFQATT and CDR2 SNEGSKA (reference sequence). The CDR3 DNA reads as TGCAGTGCTACCATCCCCCAGTCGGTTAACCTCGACGAGCAGTACTTC. Translation gives CSATIPQSVNLDEQYF.

Ten or more counts support this clonotype. The V call is TRBV7-9, the J call TRBJ2-1; 10 bases align to TRBD2. The germline gives CDR1 SEHNR, CDR2 FQNEAQ (reference sequence). This CDR3 comprises 15 residues. V lost 4 bases and J lost 5; bases outside the gene matches: 5. For the CDR3, the DNA is TGTGCCAGCAGCTCGAGCGGGAGGGCCGACAATGAGCAGTTCTTC. Its protein product is CASSSSGRADNEQFF.

The sample holds one count of this clonotype. The chain recombines TRBV20-1 with TRBJ1-4; the D gene is possibly TRBD1 (6 bases). V was trimmed by 4 bases and J by 2 bases, leaving 17 bases between them. From germline, CDR1 is DFQATT and CDR2 SNEGSKA (reference sequence). The CDR3 runs 16 residues. The CDR3 region is CSATSNREPTNEKLFF. The CDR3 nucleotides are TGCAGTGCTACCTCAAACAGGGAACCGACTAATGAAAAACTGTTTTTT.

This clonotype showed up just a few times. The chain carries TRBV10-3 and TRBJ1-4; 9 nucleotides line up with TRBD1. The ends lost 10 bases at V and 3 bases at J; junction bases unmatched: 15. CDR1 ENHRY and CDR2 SYGVKD come from the germline V gene. The CDR3 consists of 17 residues. The CDR3 here is CATRGPQGAAANEKLFF. CDR3 nucleotide sequence: TGTGCCACCAGGGGACCACAGGGGGCTGCTGCTAATGAAAAACTGTTTTTT.

This clonotype was picked up a small number of times. V gene TRBV29-1 combines with J gene TRBJ2-1, with D tentatively TRBD1 or TRBD2 (5 bases each). This CDR3 region has 12 residues. Germline-derived CDR1 and CDR2 are SQVTM and ANQGSEA. The germline V and J ends were trimmed by 8 bases and 5 bases, with 13 bases remaining between them. CDR3 region: CSLFGDHNEQFF. CDR3 nucleotide sequence: TGCAGCCTTTTCGGGGACCACAATGAGCAGTTCTTC.

This clonotype was seen more than once but under ten times. The chain carries TRBV9 and TRBJ1-6; the D gene is possibly TRBD1 (5 bases). This CDR3 has 15 amino acids. Germline CDR1 and CDR2: SGDLS and YYNGEE. V shed 3 bases and J shed 1 base, with 8 bases lying between them. Here the CDR3 DNA reads TGTGCCAGCAGCGATGGGGGGTCCTATAATTCACCCCTCCACTTT. Translation: CASSDGGSYNSPLHF.